The rows below give T cell receptor beta chains drawn from one sample of a study of neurological immune-mediated disorders. TCRdb called the 5' RACE reads again in MiXCR, with one record for every CDR3 protein. Of under 70,000 distinct CDR3 sequences detected, about 3.3% appear once; the ten largest clones hold 6% to 8%. The sample consisted of PBMCs. Receptor source: a woman aged 60 to 75 with multiple sclerosis. Each CDR3 is given with its conserved first and last residue. Fields, in order: CDR3 DNA, CDR3 protein, V gene, clone size, J gene, D gene. D genes are given only for firm matches. Size is stated as once, few, many or a size class.

TGTGCCAGCAGCCCAACCAAAGAGCAGTTCTTC CASSPTKEQFF TRBV7-9 many TRBJ2-1 NA
TGTGCCAGCAGTCGTTCCGGGGGTCTCTACAATGAGCAGTTCTTC CASSRSGGLYNEQFF TRBV7-3 many TRBJ2-1 NA
TGCAGTGCTACACTAGCGGCCTCCTACAATGAGCAGTTCTTC CSATLAASYNEQFF TRBV20-1 many TRBJ2-1 TRBD2
TGCGCCAGCCGACCAGGTGGCGGTGGGTACAATGAGCAGTTCTTC CASRPGGGGYNEQFF TRBV5-1 many TRBJ2-1 NA
TGTGCCAGCACCCTAGACCGTCTAGCGGAGCAGTTCTTC CASTLDRLAEQFF TRBV12-3/TRBV12-4 few TRBJ2-1 NA
TGTGCCAGCACCGCGGGACCCCCAGGCAACGAGCAGTACTTC CASTAGPPGNEQYF TRBV7-6 few TRBJ2-7 NA
TGCAGTGCTAGGACAGGGGGCTTTGGCTACACCTTC CSARTGGFGYTF TRBV20-1 many TRBJ1-2 TRBD1
TGTGCCAGCAGTGAATACAAGTTTCAAGAGACCCAGTACTTC CASSEYKFQETQYF TRBV25-1 many TRBJ2-5 NA
TGTGCCAGCAGCCGGCTGGGCTCTGGGGCCAACGTCCTGACTTTC CASSRLGSGANVLTF TRBV28 many TRBJ2-6 NA
TGCAGTGCTAGCCTCCCCAGCGGGGGGGCGGATACGCAGTATTTT CSASLPSGGADTQYF TRBV20-1 many TRBJ2-3 TRBD2
TGTGCCAGCAGTGTGGGACGGACAGGGTTTGGAGATACGCAGTATTTT CASSVGRTGFGDTQYF TRBV6-1 many TRBJ2-3 TRBD1
TGCAGCGTTGAAGATCTCGGCCAGGGAACTGGAAACACCATATATTTT CSVEDLGQGTGNTIYF TRBV29-1 once TRBJ1-3 NA
TGCGCCAGCAGCTGGGACATGTACGAGCAGTACTTC CASSWDMYEQYF TRBV5-1 many TRBJ2-7 NA
TGCAGTGCTAGACCCGGGACTAGCTACGAGCAGTACTTC CSARPGTSYEQYF TRBV20-1 medium-sized TRBJ2-7 TRBD2
TGCAGTGCTAGTCGGACTAGTAAAGATACGCAGTATTTT CSASRTSKDTQYF TRBV20-1 many TRBJ2-3 TRBD2
TGTGCCAGCAGCGGGGTTCTCGGCACTTTCCGTTCCGAGCAGTACTTC CASSGVLGTFRSEQYF TRBV7-8 many TRBJ2-7 NA
TGCGCCAGCAGCGCCGACAGACTCTCTGGAAACACCATATATTTT CASSADRLSGNTIYF TRBV5-1 many TRBJ1-3 NA
TGTGCCAGCAGTCAGGGGGCAGGCTATGGCTACACCTTC CASSQGAGYGYTF TRBV7-2 many TRBJ1-2 TRBD1
TGTGCCAGCAGTGAGGCTAGCGGCACAGATACGCAGTATTTT CASSEASGTDTQYF TRBV6-4 many TRBJ2-3 NA
TGCAGTGCTAGGAAGGGGGCGTCTCAGCCCCAGCATTTT CSARKGASQPQHF TRBV20-1 many TRBJ1-5 TRBD1
TGCAGTGCTAGGGGACTAGCGGGGAGAACCTACAATGAGCAGTTCTTC CSARGLAGRTYNEQFF TRBV20-1 many TRBJ2-1 TRBD2
TGTGCCAGCAGTTTCTCCTACGAGCAGTACTTC CASSFSYEQYF TRBV11-2 many TRBJ2-7 NA
TGTGCCAGCAGTTCCCCAGGGCGGGACAAAAACATTCAGTACTTC CASSSPGRDKNIQYF TRBV6-5 many TRBJ2-4 NA
TGTGCCACCAGCAGACCAAGGGACACCTCGGAAGAGACCCAGTACTTC CATSRPRDTSEETQYF TRBV15 many TRBJ2-5 NA
TGCAGTGCTAGAGAGCCGGGACAGGGTGATCAGCCCCAGCATTTT CSAREPGQGDQPQHF TRBV20-1 many TRBJ1-5 TRBD1
TGTGCCAGCAATGTGGGGGTTCGGGGCAATCAGCCCCAGCATTTT CASNVGVRGNQPQHF TRBV28 many TRBJ1-5 NA
TGCGCCAGCAGTAGGGGGGATACGCAGTATTTT CASSRGDTQYF TRBV10-1 many TRBJ2-3 NA
TGTGCCAGCAGCCAAGATCCGGTGACAAGCCAAGAGACCCAGTACTTC CASSQDPVTSQETQYF TRBV3-1 many TRBJ2-5 NA
TGTGCCAGCAGCTTTGGACTTGCAGAGACCCAGTACTTC CASSFGLAETQYF TRBV7-3 many TRBJ2-5 NA
TGTGCCAGCAGCCAAGCAGGGGGTACTGAAAAACTGTTTTTT CASSQAGGTEKLFF TRBV3-1 many TRBJ1-4 TRBD1
TGCAGTGGGATTACTAGCGGGAGTAGTAGCGAGCAGTACTTC CSGITSGSSSEQYF TRBV20-1 many TRBJ2-7 TRBD2
TGTGCCAGCAGTTACGGGGGGCCCCACACTGAAGCTTTCTTT CASSYGGPHTEAFF TRBV6-5 many TRBJ1-1 NA
TGCGCCAGCAGCCCTGGGCACACTAACTATGGCTACACCTTC CASSPGHTNYGYTF TRBV5-1 many TRBJ1-2 NA
TGTGCCAGCAGTGCACTGGATCGAAATCAGCCCCAGCATTTT CASSALDRNQPQHF TRBV12-3/TRBV12-4 many TRBJ1-5 NA
TGCGCCAGCAGCCCCCGGACGGGCGCGCATGGCTACACCTTC CASSPRTGAHGYTF TRBV5-1 many TRBJ1-2 NA
TGCGCCAGCAGCCAGGGGGCAGTTTTAAACGAGCAGTACTTC CASSQGAVLNEQYF TRBV5-1 many TRBJ2-7 TRBD1
TGCGCCAGCAGTTATACCGGGACGGTTTACTTC CASSYTGTVYF TRBV10-2 many TRBJ2-7 NA
TGCAGTGCTAGAGTAAGGGGGGAGGCTAAGATGAACACTGAAGCTTTCTTT CSARVRGEAKMNTEAFF TRBV20-1 many TRBJ1-1 NA
TGCAGCGTTGCCCGCTCGTCCGTCTCCTACGAGCAGTACTTC CSVARSSVSYEQYF TRBV29-1 many TRBJ2-7 NA
TGCGCCAGCAGCTTGAGGGGGTTGACTGAAGCTTTCTTT CASSLRGLTEAFF TRBV5-1 many TRBJ1-1 NA
TGCAGCGTCCAAGCGGGCCACACCTACGAGCAGTACTTC CSVQAGHTYEQYF TRBV29-1 many TRBJ2-7 NA
TGTGCCAGCAGCTTACGGACTAGCGGGAGAGGCACAGATACGCAGTATTTT CASSLRTSGRGTDTQYF TRBV9 many TRBJ2-3 TRBD2
TGTGCCAGCAGTCCTCTAGGACGCCGCACAGATACGCAGTATTTT CASSPLGRRTDTQYF TRBV12-3/TRBV12-4 many TRBJ2-3 NA
TGTGCCAGCTACTTAGGGGGGCACACCGGGGAGCTGTTTTTT CASYLGGHTGELFF TRBV6-2/TRBV6-3 many TRBJ2-2 NA
TGCGCCAGCAGTGACCAGGGAACCGGGGCCAACGTCCTGACTTTC CASSDQGTGANVLTF TRBV10-2 many TRBJ2-6 NA
TGTGCCAGCAGCTCTGGAACGAACACTGAAGCTTTCTTT CASSSGTNTEAFF TRBV7-9 many TRBJ1-1 NA
TGTGCCAGCAGCCGCCGGGACACCAGCTCCTATAATTCACCCCTCCACTTT CASSRRDTSSYNSPLHF TRBV3-1 many TRBJ1-6 NA
TGCAGTGCCCCGAGACAGGCCCTGGACACTGAAGCTTTCTTT CSAPRQALDTEAFF TRBV20-1 few TRBJ1-1 NA
TGCGCCAGCAGGATTACCGGGACAGGGACCTACGAGCAGTACTTC CASRITGTGTYEQYF TRBV5-1 many TRBJ2-7 TRBD1
TGTGCCAGCAGCGTAGCTAGCGGGGGGTCAGATACGCAGTATTTT CASSVASGGSDTQYF TRBV9 many TRBJ2-3 TRBD2
TGTGCCATCGGACGACAGAACACCCACTACAATGAGCAGTTCTTC CAIGRQNTHYNEQFF TRBV10-3 many TRBJ2-1 NA
TGTGCCAGCAGCGGGCCAGGGATAGCTGGTGAAAAACTGTTTTTT CASSGPGIAGEKLFF TRBV9 many TRBJ1-4 NA
TGTGCCAGCAGCTTGGGTCGCTACGAGCAGTACTTC CASSLGRYEQYF TRBV5-6 many TRBJ2-7 NA
TGTGCCAGCAGCCGACAGTTCTTC CASSRQFF TRBV7-9 many TRBJ2-1 NA
TGTGCCAGCAGCGTCGCCGGGACAGGGGGTTCACCCCTCCACTTT CASSVAGTGGSPLHF TRBV7-9 many TRBJ1-6 TRBD1
TGTGCCAGCAGGCGCAGGGACAGTAGGTCCTACGAGCAGTACTTC CASRRRDSRSYEQYF TRBV6-1 many TRBJ2-7 TRBD1
TGCAGTGCTACCCTTCTAGAGGAGAGCTCCTACGAGCAGTACTTC CSATLLEESSYEQYF TRBV20-1 few TRBJ2-7 NA